These 22 T cell receptor beta chains share one sample of origin, sequenced in a study of T cells expressing NK-cell markers. No DNA is given; TCRdb re-called the 5' RACE reads and lists each CDR3 protein once. The table for this sample gives about 260,000 distinct CDR3 sequences. Material: blood T cells: a sorted CD56 or NKG2C T cell subset, CD4+ or CD8+ T cells, or bulk PBMC T cells (not recorded which). Receptors were obtained from a woman aged 18 to 75 in good health.

This chain connects TRBV7-2 to TRBJ1-4; the D call of TRBD1 rests on TCRdb alone, since no DNA is present to check it. Per the germline V gene, CDR1 is SGHTA and CDR2 is FQGNSA. The CDR3 spans 16 residues. The CDR3 loop reads CASSRQGATTNEKLFF.

The chain combines TRBV7-8 with TRBJ1-5; as DNA is missing, the TRBD1 call by TCRdb cannot be tested. CDR1 and CDR2 (germline): SGHVS, FQNEAQ. CDR3 length: 16 amino acids. CDR3 amino acids: CASTPDRTIGNQPQHF.

This chain's CDR3 is CASSLEVGRSIYGYTF. The chain carries TRBV7-6 and TRBJ1-2. Germline values: CDR1 SGHVS, CDR2 FNYEAQ. This CDR3 has 16 residues.

The chain carries TRBV28 and TRBJ2-1; TCRdb returns TRBD1, unconfirmable since there is no DNA. Germline CDR1 reads MDHEN; CDR2 reads SYDVKM. CDR3 length: 12 residues. The CDR3 loop reads CASSGQYNEQFF.

The chain is built from TRBV7-2 and TRBJ2-7; TCRdb reports TRBD1, a call that lacks DNA to check it against. The CDR3 is 15 residues long. The germline V gene has CDR1 SGHTA and CDR2 FQGNSA. CDR3: CATSGDRGLSYEQYF. The full variable domain, rest sourced from reference TRBV7-2 and TRBJ2-7, is GAGVSQSPSNKVTEKGKDVELRCDPISGHTALYWYRQSLGQGLEFLIYFQGNSAPDKSGLPSDRFSAERTGGSVSTLTIQRTQQEDSAVYLCATSGDRGLSYEQYFGPGTRLTVT.

CDR3 region: CASSSPGNGSDTQYF. The chain is built from TRBV28 and TRBJ2-3; TCRdb proposes TRBD1, but this gene call is untestable without DNA. Per germline, CDR1 MDHEN and CDR2 SYDVKM. The CDR3 has 15 amino acids.

The V call is TRBV6-1, the J call TRBJ1-1. CDR3 length: 12 residues. From germline, CDR1 is MNHNS and CDR2 SASEGT. This CDR3 is CASSEVNGRWLF.

This sequence joins TRBV29-1 and TRBJ2-7; TCRdb outputs TRBD1, but without DNA this stays unchecked. CDR3 size: 13 residues. Germline V gene data show CDR1 as SQVTM and CDR2 as ANQGSEA. The CDR3 sequence is CSVRQGLSYEQYF.

This chain uses TRBV20-1 with TRBJ2-3; the TRBD1 assignment by TCRdb is unverifiable without DNA. Germline CDR1 is DFQATT and CDR2 is SNEGSKA (reference sequence). This CDR3 comprises 12 residues. The CDR3 loop is CSGIRSTDTQYF.

The rearrangement uses TRBV12-3 or TRBV12-4 and TRBJ2-3; TCRdb picks TRBD1, but there is no DNA to check that call. This CDR3 has 15 amino acids. The CDR3 sequence: CASSPRGASTDTQYF.

The chain is built from TRBV23-1 and TRBJ2-2. TRBV23-1 is sorted into the ORF group, with uncertain function. The CDR3 is 11 amino acids. CDR3 amino acids: CASSHPGELFF.

The V gene is TRBV6-5, the J gene TRBJ2-6; the TRBD1 assignment by TCRdb is unverifiable without DNA. Germline-derived CDR1 and CDR2 are MNHEY and SVGAGI. The CDR3 covers 18 residues. CDR3 in amino acids: CASSSAGGEYSGANVLTF.

CDR3 sequence: CASSFGTMNTEAFF. V usage is TRBV12-3 or TRBV12-4 and J usage is TRBJ1-1; no DNA is available, so the TRBD1 call from TCRdb remains unchecked. The CDR3 has 14 amino acids.

V usage is TRBV18 and J usage is TRBJ1-1; TCRdb's assignment of TRBD1 cannot be checked, as there is no DNA. The CDR3 is 13 amino acids. CDR1 and CDR2 (germline): KGHSH, LQKENI. The CDR3: CASSFSRTGEAFF.

The chain links TRBV6-1 to TRBJ2-2; TCRdb's D call, TRBD2, is unchecked because there is no DNA. Germline assignment: CDR1 MNHNS and CDR2 SASEGT. The CDR3 sequence is 14 residues long. CDR3 amino acids: CAATPRVGTGELFF.

V gene TRBV5-6 combines with J gene TRBJ1-5; the D call of TRBD1 rests on TCRdb alone, since no DNA is present to check it. The CDR3 contains 16 residues. Germline assignment: CDR1 SGHDT and CDR2 YYEEEE. The CDR3 reads CASSLRREVGNQPQHF.

The V call is TRBV28, the J call TRBJ1-5. This CDR3 is 14 amino acids long. Germline CDR1 MDHEN, CDR2 SYDVKM. The CDR3 reads CASSLVVVSQPQHF.

The gene calls are TRBV20-1 and TRBJ2-5; TCRdb reports TRBD1, a call that lacks DNA to check it against. There are 13 residues in the CDR3. Germline values: CDR1 DFQATT, CDR2 SNEGSKA (reference sequence). The CDR3 region is CSAIHRDRGTQYF.

The V gene is TRBV29-1, the J gene TRBJ2-5. Germline V CDR1 and CDR2: SQVTM, ANQGSEA. The CDR3 is made up of 13 amino acids. CDR3 amino acids: CSVRTTDQETQYF.

The rearrangement links TRBV20-1 to TRBJ2-7; without DNA, the TCRdb call of TRBD2 cannot be checked. The CDR3 is made up of 12 amino acids. The germline V gene has CDR1 DFQATT and CDR2 SNEGSKA (reference sequence). The CDR3 protein is CSAPIGRGEQYF.

CDR3 sequence: CASSQDKRGGADTQYF. This chain joins TRBV14 and TRBJ2-3; as DNA is missing, the TRBD2 call by TCRdb cannot be tested. The CDR3 runs 16 residues. The germline gives CDR1 SGHDN, CDR2 FVKESK. Looking up the rest from reference TRBV14 and TRBJ2-3 gives the full variable domain: EAGVTQFPSHSVIEKGQTVTLRCDPISGHDNLYWYRRVMGKEIKFLLHFVKESKQDESGMPNNRFLAERTGGTYSTLKVQPAELEDSGVYFCASSQDKRGGADTQYFGPGTRLTVL.

J is TRBJ2-7 and V is TRBV7-8. Germline CDR1 and CDR2: SGHVS and FQNEAQ. The CDR3 is made up of 14 amino acids. CDR3 region: CASSLGPQLYEQYF.